Presented here are 29 T cell receptor beta chains from one specimen sequenced in a study of T cells in Graves' hyperthyroidism and ophthalmopathy. Amplification of TCR beta CDR3 regions used RNA as the template. The HTBI primer set served for first-round RT-PCR of the TCR CDR3. TCRdb reprocessed the multiplex PCR reads via MiXCR and lists one record per CDR3 protein. This table holds about 420,000 distinct CDR3 sequences, approximately 14% found once. The sample taken for sequencing was blood. All receptors come from a woman aged 18-30 years with Graves' hyperthyroidism.

This clonotype was recorded only once. This sequence joins TRBV7-2 and TRBJ2-7; D is unresolved. CDR1 is SGHTA and CDR2 is FQGNSA in the germline V gene. This CDR3 contains 15 residues. The V gene lost 5 bases and the J gene lost 1 base, with 15 bases spanning the gap. The CDR3 sequence: CASSTRGHLSYEQYF. DNA for the CDR3: TGTGCCAGCAGCACTCGTGGGCACCTTTCCTACGAGCAGTACTTC. The full variable domain, in which reference TRBV7-2 and TRBJ2-7 provide the parts outside the CDR3, is GAGVSQSPSNKVTEKGKDVELRCDPISGHTALYWYRQSLGQGLEFLIYFQGNSAPDKSGLPSDRFSAERTGGSVSTLTIQRTQQEDSAVYLCASSTRGHLSYEQYFGPGTRLTVT.

The chain couples TRBV5-1 to TRBJ1-5, with TRBD1 matching 7 bases. This CDR3 has 13 amino acids. V lost 4 bases, J lost 5 bases, and 3 bases stayed unmatched. From germline, CDR1 is SGHRS and CDR2 YFSETQ. The CDR3 DNA reads as TGCGCCAGCAGCAGGGGGCAGGATCAGCCCCAGCATTTT. Translated: CASSRGQDQPQHF.

This clonotype came up once. V and J are TRBV7-6 and TRBJ2-7; 7 positions agree with TRBD1. CDR1 is SGHVS, CDR2 FNYEAQ, per germline. The CDR3 is made up of 14 amino acids. Trimming removed 1 base from V and 7 bases from J; junction bases left unmatched: 7. The CDR3 loop reads CASSLEGAKNEQYF. The CDR3 coding sequence is TGTGCCAGCAGCTTAGAGGGGGCGAAAAATGAGCAGTACTTC.

Only a few counts were recorded for this clonotype. This rearrangement joins TRBV6-5 to TRBJ2-5, with D unresolved. The CDR3 is 15 residues long. From germline, CDR1 is MNHEY and CDR2 SVGAGI. The V gene lost 0 bases and the J gene lost 5 bases, with 13 bases spanning the gap. The CDR3 sequence: CASSYSDILGETQYF. The DNA of the CDR3 is TGTGCCAGCAGTTACTCTGACATCCTAGGGGAGACCCAGTACTTC.

This clonotype was seen a few times. The chain employs TRBV20-1 and TRBJ2-7; TRBD2 aligns across 7 bases. The CDR3 is made up of 16 amino acids. V lost 0 bases to trimming and J lost 7 bases; unmatched junction nucleotides: 15. The V gene's germline CDR1 is DFQATT and CDR2 SNEGSKA (reference sequence). The CDR3 spells CSARDPREGDMGEQYF. The CDR3 nucleotides read TGCAGTGCTAGAGATCCTAGGGAGGGAGATATGGGGGAGCAGTACTTC.

This clonotype was counted at least ten times. The J gene is TRBJ1-1, the V gene TRBV7-9; no firm D call. V lost 11 bases and J lost 0, with 13 bases in between. The CDR3 totals 13 residues. Germline V gives CDR1 SEHNR, CDR2 FQNEAQ (reference sequence). The chain's CDR3 is CAGGSGMNTEAFF. The CDR3 nucleotides are TGTGCCGGAGGTAGTGGCATGAACACTGAAGCTTTCTTT.

This chain connects TRBV20-1 to TRBJ2-1; D may be TRBD1 (6 bases). The germline V and J ends were trimmed by 8 bases and 6 bases, with 17 bases remaining between them. Germline-derived CDR1 and CDR2 are DFQATT and SNEGSKA (reference sequence). The CDR3 covers 13 residues. This chain's CDR3 is CSNRETVGNEQFF. The CDR3 nucleotides are TGCAGTAACAGGGAGACAGTAGGCAATGAGCAGTTCTTC.

The genes are TRBV20-1 and TRBJ1-6; the D is unclear. Trimming pared 5 bases from V and 8 bases from J, leaving 4 bases between. This CDR3 region has 10 residues. The germline V gene has CDR1 DFQATT and CDR2 SNEGSKA (reference sequence). The CDR3 protein is CSAPHSPLHF. CDR3 nucleotides: TGCAGTGCTCCCCATTCACCCCTCCACTTT.

This clonotype was observed a few times. The chain joins TRBV7-8 to TRBJ2-1; 9 bases match TRBD1. The CDR3 runs 16 residues. V lost 5 bases and J lost 3; bases outside the gene matches: 8. CDR1 is SGHVS, CDR2 FQNEAQ, per germline. The CDR3 sequence: CASSEGTGRGYNEQFF. The CDR3 DNA is TGTGCCAGCAGCGAGGGGACAGGGAGGGGCTACAATGAGCAGTTCTTC. The whole variable domain, filled in from reference TRBV7-8 and TRBJ2-1, reads GAGVSQSPRYKVAKRGQDVALRCDPISGHVSLFWYQQALGQGPEFLTYFQNEAQLDKSGLPSDRFFAERPEGSVSTLKIQRTQQEDSAVYLCASSEGTGRGYNEQFFGPGTRLTVL.

This clonotype has a count of ten or more. This rearrangement joins TRBV28 to TRBJ2-5; D remains ambiguous. The CDR3 has 14 residues. Trimming took 5 bases from V and 0 from J, leaving 10 bases between them. Germline CDR1 MDHEN, CDR2 SYDVKM. The CDR3 bases are TGTGCCAGCAGTCCCACCCCAGACCAAGAGACCCAGTACTTC. Its protein is CASSPTPDQETQYF.

This clonotype came up many times. The chain is built from TRBV3-1 and TRBJ2-3; TRBD2 aligns across 10 bases. Germline-derived CDR1 and CDR2 are LGHDT and YNNKEL (reference sequence). The CDR3 spans 16 residues. V lost 3 bases and J lost 0; bases outside the gene matches: 3. Here the CDR3 DNA reads TGTGCCAGCAGCCACCTAGCGGGAGCAAGCACAGATACGCAGTATTTT. Translating it yields CASSHLAGASTDTQYF.

This chain connects TRBV7-3 to TRBJ2-7; perhaps D is TRBD1 or TRBD2 (5 bases each). Germline CDR1 is SGHTA and CDR2 is FQGTGA. The CDR3 contains 13 residues. V lost 5 bases and J 6 bases, leaving 14 bases between the germline ends. The CDR3 here is CASSLRPRGEQYF. The CDR3 DNA sequence: TGTGCCAGCAGCCTACGACCGAGGGGCGAGCAGTACTTC.

This clonotype was found many times. The chain couples TRBV24-1 to TRBJ2-2; 7 nucleotides line up with TRBD1. The V and J ends lost 4 bases and 4 bases, in that order; junction bases with no gene match: 14. The germline V gene has CDR1 KGHDR and CDR2 SFDVKD. The CDR3 runs 18 residues. The CDR3 is CATSEPTRDSVGTGELFF. CDR3 nucleotide sequence: TGTGCCACCAGTGAACCCACCCGGGACAGCGTAGGCACCGGGGAGCTGTTTTTT.

This clonotype was recorded many times. Relative to the germline gene, one junction end is altered; a read error may explain this. The chain is built from TRBV28 and TRBJ1-2; D might be TRBD1 (5 bases). The germline CDR1 and CDR2 sequences are MDHEN and SYDVKM. This CDR3 spans 14 amino acids. The CDR3 reads CASSLSGPGYGYTF. DNA of the CDR3: TGTGCCAGCAGCTTATCGGGGCCCGGCTATGGCTACACCTTC.

In this sample, this clonotype turned up a few times. The genes are TRBV5-6 and TRBJ1-5; 7 bases align to TRBD1. V dropped 5 bases and J dropped 5; count of bases not matched to a gene: 7. CDR3 length: 14 amino acids. Germline CDR1 and CDR2: SGHDT and YYEEEE. DNA for the CDR3: TGTGCCAGCAGTAGAGGGGGCCTGGATCAGCCCCAGCATTTT. It specifies CASSRGGLDQPQHF.

This clonotype occurred many times. This chain connects TRBV11-2 to TRBJ1-1; D not certain. This CDR3 contains 13 residues. Germline V gives CDR1 SGHAT, CDR2 FQNNGV. V was pared by 2 bases and J by 1 base, with 5 bases between. DNA of the CDR3: TGTGCCAGCAGCTTATTGCCGAACACTGAAGCTTTCTTT. The encoded protein is CASSLLPNTEAFF.

There are a few counts of this clonotype. This chain's CDR3 is CASSSFPPLVSGANVLTF. The CDR3 DNA reads TGTGCCAGCAGTTCTTTTCCTCCGCTGGTCTCTGGGGCCAACGTCCTGACTTTC. The V and J genes are TRBV27 and TRBJ2-6, with unresolved D. Germline V gene lookup returns CDR1 MNHEY and CDR2 SMNVEV (reference sequence). The CDR3 sequence is 18 residues long. Trimming left V 4 bases short and J 0 bases short, with 16 bases between.

At least ten counts were recorded for this clonotype. The gene calls are TRBV4-3 and TRBJ1-2, with TRBD1 matching 7 bases. In germline, CDR1 is LGHNA, CDR2 YSLEER. Trimming at V came to 0 bases and at J to 2 bases, leaving 3 bases not matched to a gene. The CDR3 spans 15 residues. The CDR3 here is CASSQEGTVNYGYTF. The DNA of the CDR3 is TGCGCCAGCAGCCAAGAGGGGACAGTAAACTATGGCTACACCTTC.

The gene calls are TRBV18 and TRBJ2-5, with no clear D. Trimming took off 3 bases at V and 5 bases at J, with 10 bases between the two ends. CDR1 is KGHSH, CDR2 LQKENI, per germline. The CDR3 spans 13 residues. The CDR3 bases are TGTGCCAGCTCACCGGCCCCGTACGAGACCCAGTACTTC. This sequence encodes CASSPAPYETQYF.

V usage is TRBV7-2 and J usage is TRBJ2-7; D gene ambiguous. This CDR3 has 13 amino acids. In germline, CDR1 is SGHTA, CDR2 FQGNSA. V lost 5 bases and J 4 bases, leaving 12 bases between the germline ends. CDR3 region: CASSLSVGYEQYF. CDR3 sequence (DNA): TGTGCCAGCAGCCTCTCTGTTGGGTACGAGCAGTACTTC.

The V and J genes are TRBV24-1 and TRBJ2-5; TRBD2 is a possible D gene (5 bases). Trimming cost V 5 bases and J 3 bases, with 12 bases left between them. The CDR3 is 14 residues long. Germline values: CDR1 KGHDR, CDR2 SFDVKD. The CDR3 here is CATSGTGRKETQYF. In nucleotides, the CDR3 is TGTGCCACCAGTGGAACGGGGAGAAAAGAGACCCAGTACTTC.

This clonotype was seen repeatedly, ten times or more. CDR3 residues: CSARDNLNQPQHF. The CDR3 DNA reads TGCAGTGCTAGAGACAATCTGAATCAGCCCCAGCATTTT. V is TRBV20-1 and J is TRBJ1-5, with D uncertain. Trimming stripped 0 bases from V and 4 bases from J, with 7 bases between. Germline lookup yields CDR1 DFQATT and CDR2 SNEGSKA (reference sequence). The CDR3 contains 13 residues.

V and J are TRBV20-1 and TRBJ1-2; 8 positions match TRBD1. V lost 5 bases, J lost 5 bases, and 10 bases stayed unmatched. Germline V lookup: CDR1 DFQATT, CDR2 SNEGSKA (reference sequence). The CDR3 has 14 residues. CDR3 bases: TGCAGTGCTTTACCGGGACAGGTCCCATATGGCTACACCTTC. It yields the protein CSALPGQVPYGYTF.

V usage is TRBV28 and J usage is TRBJ1-3, with unresolved D. CDR1 and CDR2 (germline): MDHEN, SYDVKM. Trimming removed 6 bases from V and 3 bases from J, with 9 bases in between. The CDR3 has 13 residues. CDR3 amino acids: CASRVRDGNTIYF. The CDR3 bases are TGTGCCAGCAGGGTTCGGGATGGAAACACCATATATTTT.

Only a few counts were recorded for this clonotype. J is TRBJ1-5 and V is TRBV6-5, with 7 nucleotides matching TRBD1. This CDR3 is 14 amino acids long. Per the germline V gene, CDR1 is MNHEY and CDR2 is SVGAGI. V lost 4 bases and J lost 6; bases outside the gene matches: 6. CDR3 loop: CASSSGGIGQPQHF. DNA of the CDR3: TGTGCCAGCAGTTCAGGGGGGATTGGTCAGCCCCAGCATTTT.

There are many counts of this clonotype. The rearrangement uses TRBV6-1 and TRBJ2-2; 7 bases agree with TRBD1. Germline V gene data show CDR1 as MNHNS and CDR2 as SASEGT. V lost 5 bases to trimming and J lost 1 base; unmatched junction nucleotides: 4. CDR3 length: 15 amino acids. The CDR3 here is CASSPGTVNTGELFF. In DNA form, the CDR3 reads TGTGCCAGCAGTCCCGGGACAGTGAACACCGGGGAGCTGTTTTTT.

The J gene is TRBJ2-3, the V gene TRBV14; D gene unclear. Germline V gene data show CDR1 as SGHDN and CDR2 as FVKESK. The CDR3 covers 15 residues. Deletions cut 4 bases from V and 6 bases from J, with 17 bases between. The CDR3 protein is CASSRQGSRYDTQYF. CDR3 sequence (DNA): TGTGCCAGCAGCCGACAAGGGTCCCGTTATGATACGCAGTATTTT.

This clonotype was counted ten times or more. V usage is TRBV24-1 and J usage is TRBJ2-3; 10 bases match TRBD2. V dropped 3 bases and J dropped 1; count of bases not matched to a gene: 9. CDR1 is KGHDR, CDR2 SFDVKD, per germline. The CDR3 length is 18 residues. CDR3 protein: CATSDPSSSGGGTDTQYF. The CDR3 DNA follows: TGTGCCACCAGTGATCCCTCCTCTAGCGGGGGAGGCACAGATACGCAGTATTTT.

This rearrangement joins TRBV28 to TRBJ2-1, with TRBD1 matching 9 bases. Trimming at V came to 3 bases and at J to 5 bases, leaving 2 bases not matched to a gene. CDR1 is MDHEN and CDR2 is SYDVKM in the germline V gene. The CDR3 runs 14 residues. CDR3 residues: CASSLGQGHNEQFF. In DNA, the CDR3 is TGTGCCAGCAGTTTGGGACAGGGACACAATGAGCAGTTCTTC.